One sample yielded the 22 T cell receptor beta chains listed below, sequenced in a study of somatic mutations in cytotoxic T cells in rheumatoid arthritis. Clones were read by immunoSEQ multiplex PCR, and TCRdb kept only the in-frame ones, dropping some. This table holds about 10,000 clones, 70% to 90% found once. The sequenced sample was CD4+ T cells sorted from blood. These receptors all come from a woman in her late teens or twenties with rheumatoid arthritis.

The rearrangement joins TRBV4-2 to TRBJ1-3, with 8 positions matching TRBD1. The germline gives CDR1 LGHNA, CDR2 YNFKEQ. V was pared by 0 bases and J by 5 bases, with 9 bases of the junction left unmatched. CDR3 length: 17 amino acids. DNA for the CDR3: TGTGCCAGCAGCCAAGACGGCCAGGGGGCTTGGCGAAACACCATATATTTT. This codes for CASSQDGQGAWRNTIYF.

This clone was observed a single time. The chain links TRBV5-1 to TRBJ2-6; TRBD1 agrees at 7 bases. Germline trimming cut 4 bases from V and 2 bases from J; bases unmatched to any gene: 3. In germline, CDR1 is SGHRS, CDR2 YFSETQ. The CDR3 is 15 residues long. CDR3 amino acids: CASSVTGTGANVLTF. CDR3 nucleotides: TGCGCCAGCAGCGTGACAGGGACTGGGGCCAACGTCCTGACTTTC. The variable domain in full, completed from reference TRBV5-1 and TRBJ2-6, reads KAGVTQTPRYLIKTRGQQVTLSCSPISGHRSVSWYQQTPGQGLQFLFEYFSETQRNKGNFPGRFSGRQFSNSRSEMNVSTLELGDSALYLCASSVTGTGANVLTFGAGSRLTVL.

The rearrangement links TRBV5-1 to TRBJ2-5, with TRBD1 matching 8 bases. The CDR3 extends over 15 amino acids. V was clipped by 0 bases and J by 5 bases; unmatched bases: 6. Germline CDR1 is SGHRS and CDR2 is YFSETQ. The CDR3 reads CASSLVAGGQETQYF. DNA of the CDR3: TGCGCCAGCAGCTTGGTCGCAGGGGGCCAGGAGACCCAGTACTTC.

The sample holds a few counts of this clone. The gene calls are TRBV6-5 and TRBJ1-5; possible D gene TRBD1, 5 bases. In germline, CDR1 is MNHEY, CDR2 SVGAGI. This CDR3 region has 13 residues. V gave up 5 bases and J gave up 11 bases, with 16 bases separating them. CDR3 coding DNA: TGTGCCAGCAGTCGACAGCCCGGTGGGGCCCAGCATTTT. Protein sequence: CASSRQPGGAQHF.

The chain carries TRBV7-2 and TRBJ2-7; 8 bases line up with TRBD1. J lost 3 bases, V lost 5 bases, and 9 bases had no gene match. Per the germline V gene, CDR1 is SGHTA and CDR2 is FQGNSA. This CDR3 is built from 15 residues. CDR3 loop: CASSIDRGEFYEQYF. The CDR3, as DNA: TGTGCCAGCAGCATCGACAGGGGAGAGTTCTACGAGCAGTACTTC.

This sequence joins TRBV15 and TRBJ2-1; TRBD2 might be the D (6 bases). CDR3 size: 13 residues. In germline, CDR1 is LNHNV, CDR2 YYDKDF (reference sequence). The V and J ends lost 5 bases and 6 bases respectively, with 11 bases between them. The CDR3 DNA reads as TGTGCCACCAGCGGACGGCGGGGCAATGAGCAGTTCTTC. This gives the protein CATSGRRGNEQFF.

This clone was counted once. The chain couples TRBV7-9 to TRBJ2-7; D remains unclear. V was cut by 2 bases and J by 4 bases, with 15 bases left in between. Germline lookup yields CDR1 SEHNR and CDR2 FQNEAQ (reference sequence). The CDR3 spans 15 residues. CDR3 nucleotide sequence: TGTGCCAGCAGCTTAAGTTCGGTGGAGCTGTACGAGCAGTACTTC. This encodes CASSLSSVELYEQYF.

The V gene is TRBV6-1, the J gene TRBJ2-7; D possibly corresponds to TRBD2 (6 bases). V was shortened by 1 base and J by 2 bases, with 9 bases between the two germline ends. Germline V CDR1 and CDR2: MNHNS, SASEGT. CDR3 length equals 14 residues. CDR3 region: CASSEGAGTYEQYF. CDR3 coding DNA: TGTGCCAGCAGTGAAGGCGCGGGAACCTACGAGCAGTACTTC.

V is TRBV13 and J is TRBJ2-7; TRBD1 might be the D (7 bases). The ends were cut back, 5 bases at V and 4 bases at J, with 18 bases in the middle. This CDR3 comprises 15 residues. The germline V gene has CDR1 PRHDT and CDR2 FYEKMQ (reference sequence). The CDR3 DNA reads TGTGCCAGCAGCCGCAGGGGGGTAGGGGGTTACGAGCAGTACTTC. Residues: CASSRRGVGGYEQYF. Looking up the rest from reference TRBV13 and TRBJ2-7 gives the full variable domain: AAGVIQSPRHLIKEKRETATLKCYPIPRHDTVYWYQQGPGQDPQFLISFYEKMQSDKGSIPDRFSAQQFSDYHSELNMSSLELGDSALYFCASSRRGVGGYEQYFGPGTRLTVT.

V is TRBV7-8 and J is TRBJ1-1, with 9 bases lining up with TRBD1. The CDR3 extends over 14 amino acids. The V gene's germline CDR1 is SGHVS and CDR2 FQNEAQ. After removal of 3 bases from V and 3 bases from J, the junction contained 2 bases not matched to a gene. DNA of the CDR3: TGTGCCAGCAGCTTCCGGGACAGGGACACTGAAGCTTTCTTT. This gives the protein CASSFRDRDTEAFF.

This chain uses TRBV30 with TRBJ1-5; D is ambiguous. The length of the CDR3 is 13 residues. Germline V lookup: CDR1 GTSNPN, CDR2 SVGIG (reference sequence). Trimming removed 2 bases at V and 7 bases at J, with 12 bases between. In DNA form, the CDR3 reads TGTGCCTGGAGTCAAGGAGTTGGACAGCCCCAGCATTTT. Protein: CAWSQGVGQPQHF.

This chain connects TRBV7-2 to TRBJ1-4; maybe TRBD1 (5 bases). Deletions cut 3 bases from V and 2 bases from J, with 7 bases between. CDR1 and CDR2 from the germline V gene are SGHTA and FQGNSA. The length of the CDR3 is 14 residues. The CDR3 nucleotides are TGTGCCAGCAGCTTTGGGGCGACTAATGAAAAACTGTTTTTT. Amino acid sequence: CASSFGATNEKLFF. The whole variable domain, remainder taken from reference TRBV7-2 and TRBJ1-4, is GAGVSQSPSNKVTEKGKDVELRCDPISGHTALYWYRQSLGQGLEFLIYFQGNSAPDKSGLPSDRFSAERTGGSVSTLTIQRTQQEDSAVYLCASSFGATNEKLFFGSGTQLSVL.

Concerning this clone: At one boundary the junction diverges from the germline segment, which might be a read error. This chain uses TRBV7-2 with TRBJ2-7; D is uncertain. CDR1 is SGHTA and CDR2 is FQGNSA in the germline V gene. The CDR3 runs 14 residues. The CDR3 protein is CASSPSGSLYGQYF. CDR3 in DNA: TGTGCCAGCAGCCCCTCAGGTTCGCTCTACGGGCAGTACTTC. Using reference TRBV7-2 and TRBJ2-7 for the parts outside the CDR3, the full variable domain is GAGVSQSPSNKVTEKGKDVELRCDPISGHTALYWYRQSLGQGLEFLIYFQGNSAPDKSGLPSDRFSAERTGGSVSTLTIQRTQQEDSAVYLCASSPSGSLYGQYFGPGTRLTVT.

The V call is TRBV5-1, the J call TRBJ2-7, with D perhaps matching TRBD2 (6 bases). The ends were cut back, 0 bases at V and 6 bases at J, with 16 bases in the middle. Per germline, CDR1 SGHRS and CDR2 YFSETQ. This CDR3 has 15 amino acids. CDR3 residues: CASSLAPGEGREQYF. DNA of the CDR3: TGCGCCAGCAGCTTGGCTCCGGGAGAGGGGCGCGAGCAGTACTTC.

The chain joins TRBV19 to TRBJ1-3; D gene ambiguous. Germline V gives CDR1 LNHDA, CDR2 SQIVND (reference sequence). V was shortened by 4 bases and J by 3 bases, with 16 bases between the two germline ends. The CDR3 contains 16 residues. CDR3 amino acids: CASSSGRSGGGNTIYF. CDR3 coding DNA: TGTGCCAGTAGTAGCGGCAGATCCGGAGGTGGAAACACCATATATTTT.

The J gene is TRBJ2-7, the V gene TRBV5-6; D gene ambiguous. This CDR3 contains 13 residues. V was clipped by 0 bases and J by 3 bases, with 7 bases between them. Germline V gives CDR1 SGHDT, CDR2 YYEEEE. The chain's CDR3 is CASSLGQFYEQYF. DNA of the CDR3: TGTGCCAGCAGCTTGGGGCAGTTCTACGAGCAGTACTTC.

This chain links TRBV11-2 with TRBJ2-7, with TRBD1 identical over 7 bases. With 4 bases clipped from V and 3 bases from J, the junction kept 9 bases outside the gene matches. The V gene's germline CDR1 is SGHAT and CDR2 FQNNGV. CDR3 length equals 15 residues. The DNA for the CDR3 is TGTGCCAGCAGCTCGCTGACAGGGATGGTCTACGAGCAGTACTTC. As protein: CASSSLTGMVYEQYF.

In its sample, this clone was seen once. The CDR3 loop is CASSTDTSMPQHF. DNA for the CDR3: TGTGCCAGTAGTACGGACACCTCCATGCCCCAGCATTTT. The chain is built from TRBV19 and TRBJ1-5, with D possibly matching TRBD1 (5 bases). The CDR3 consists of 13 residues. V gave up 4 bases and J gave up 9 bases, with 13 bases separating them. CDR1 and CDR2 (germline): LNHDA, SQIVND (reference sequence).

This clone was detected only a few times. As DNA, the CDR3 is TGTGCCTGGAGTGTGGGGGGAGCTCAGCCCCAGCATTTT. Its translation: CAWSVGGAQPQHF. V and J are TRBV30 and TRBJ1-5; D is perhaps TRBD1 (5 bases). The germline V gene has CDR1 GTSNPN and CDR2 SVGIG (reference sequence). The V end lost 0 bases, the J end lost 6 bases, and 9 bases lay between the germline ends. This CDR3 comprises 13 residues.

The V call is TRBV14, the J call TRBJ2-2; 7 bases align to TRBD1. Germline CDR1 reads SGHDN; CDR2 reads FVKESK. The CDR3 totals 15 residues. V lost 6 bases, J lost 4 bases, and 8 bases stayed unmatched. The CDR3 is CASSRDRAPTGELFF. The CDR3 DNA is TGTGCCAGCAGTCGAGACAGGGCACCCACCGGGGAGCTGTTTTTT.

This rearrangement joins TRBV5-1 to TRBJ2-3; 13 positions match TRBD2. Germline values: CDR1 SGHRS, CDR2 YFSETQ. Losses at the gene ends were 1 base for V and 10 bases for J; bases not matched to a gene: 18. This CDR3 contains 19 residues. CDR3 protein: CASSLIPRGGTSGAKPQYF. DNA for the CDR3: TGCGCCAGCAGCTTGATTCCACGAGGCGGGACTAGCGGGGCTAAGCCGCAGTATTTT.

The chain employs TRBV27 and TRBJ2-1; 8 bases agree with TRBD1. The CDR3 runs 16 residues. J was trimmed by 2 bases and V by 1 base; bases with no gene match: 4. Looked up from germline, CDR1 is MNHEY and CDR2 is SMNVEV (reference sequence). The DNA for the CDR3 is TGTGCCAGCAGTTTATGGACAGGGAACACCTACAATGAGCAGTTCTTC. The encoded protein is CASSLWTGNTYNEQFF.